The 4 T cell receptor beta chains presented below share a single source sample, sequenced in a study of blood T cell repertoires in COVID-19. Sequencing used immunoSEQ multiplex PCR; TCRdb keeps in-frame clones, though not all of them. The sample has 250,000 to 300,000 clones; under 90% are singletons. The specimen was PBMCs or T cells enriched from blood (not recorded which). These receptors were collected from a woman in her sixties or seventies who had recovered from COVID-19.

This chain joins TRBV7-9 and TRBJ1-5; a possible D gene is TRBD1 (5 bases). The CDR3 runs to 14 residues. V lost 5 bases, J lost 0 bases, and 8 bases lay in between. Germline assignment: CDR1 SEHNR and CDR2 FQNEAQ (reference sequence). CDR3 sequence (DNA): TGTGCCAGCAGCCATCAGGGTAGCAATCAGCCCCAGCATTTT. Amino acid sequence: CASSHQGSNQPQHF.

There are a few counts of this clone. V and J are TRBV28 and TRBJ1-2; perhaps TRBD1 as D (5 bases). Germline assignment: CDR1 MDHEN and CDR2 SYDVKM. V was cut by 10 bases and J by 8 bases, with 29 bases left in between. This CDR3 has 16 amino acids. CDR3 protein: CATPNDGDSQLYGYTF. The CDR3 coding sequence is TGTGCCACTCCGAATGACGGCGACAGCCAATTATACGGCTACACCTTC.

V gene TRBV11-3 combines with J gene TRBJ2-2, with 9 bases that match TRBD1. The CDR3 has 15 residues. CDR1 is SGHNT, CDR2 YENEEA, per germline. The trim removed 5 bases at V and 7 bases at J, leaving 8 bases unmatched. The CDR3 reads CASSPSGQGNGELFF. CDR3 in DNA: TGTGCCAGCAGCCCCTCGGGACAGGGTAACGGGGAGCTGTTTTTT.

The chain carries TRBV28 and TRBJ2-7; D is ambiguous. V was trimmed by 5 bases and J by 3 bases, leaving 8 bases between them. This CDR3 has 12 amino acids. The germline V gene encodes CDR1 MDHEN and CDR2 SYDVKM. CDR3 in DNA: TGTGCCAGCAGTCCTCCCCTCTACGAGCAGTACTTC. It yields the protein CASSPPLYEQYF.